This TCR beta chain was recorded in a study of blood T cell repertoires in COVID-19. As for the study in general: Collection of acute and convalescent COVID-19 samples took place in the United States, Italy and Spain.

Germline lookup yields CDR1 MNHEY and CDR2 SMNVEV (reference sequence). With V trimmed by 4 bases and J by 4 bases, 3 bases remained unmatched. The CDR3 is made up of 15 amino acids. As processed by the authors: Nucleated cell number was recorded as an estimate derived from reference gene primer amplification. The method was immunoSEQ multiplex PCR; TCRdb's version includes in-frame clones alone and lacks a portion of them. For V, J and clone size, that table is used; D and trimming come from the DNA. The table has about 5,900 clones, about 90% seen once; the top ten hold 18%. The J gene is TRBJ2-1, the V gene TRBV27; 11 bases are a match to TRBD2. Input material: peripheral blood. The TCR originated in a human donor in a cohort sampled during active COVID-19. The CDR3 reads CASSWVAGGYNEQFF. The CDR3 DNA follows: TGTGCCAGCAGTTGGGTAGCGGGGGGGTACAATGAGCAGTTCTTC.